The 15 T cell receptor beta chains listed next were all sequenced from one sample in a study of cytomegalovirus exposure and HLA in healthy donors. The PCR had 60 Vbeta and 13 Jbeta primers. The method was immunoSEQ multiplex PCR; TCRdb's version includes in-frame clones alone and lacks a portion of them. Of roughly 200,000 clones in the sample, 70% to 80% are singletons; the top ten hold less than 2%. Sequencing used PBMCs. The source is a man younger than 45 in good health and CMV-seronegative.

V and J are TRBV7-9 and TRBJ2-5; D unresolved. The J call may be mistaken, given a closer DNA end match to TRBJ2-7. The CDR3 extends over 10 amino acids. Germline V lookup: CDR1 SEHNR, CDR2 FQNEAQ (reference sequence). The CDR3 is CASGNYEQYF. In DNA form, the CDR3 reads TGTGCCAGCGGAAACTACGAGCAGTACTTC.

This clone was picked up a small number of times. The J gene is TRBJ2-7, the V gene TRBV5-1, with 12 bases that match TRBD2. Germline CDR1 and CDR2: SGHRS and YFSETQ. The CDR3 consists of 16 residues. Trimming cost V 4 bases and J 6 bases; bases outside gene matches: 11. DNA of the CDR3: TGCGCCAGCAGCCAACAGACTAGCGGGAGTGCTCTCGAGCAGTACTTC. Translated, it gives CASSQQTSGSALEQYF. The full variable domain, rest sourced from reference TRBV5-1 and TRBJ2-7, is KAGVTQTPRYLIKTRGQQVTLSCSPISGHRSVSWYQQTPGQGLQFLFEYFSETQRNKGNFPGRFSGRQFSNSRSEMNVSTLELGDSALYLCASSQQTSGSALEQYFGPGTRLTVT.

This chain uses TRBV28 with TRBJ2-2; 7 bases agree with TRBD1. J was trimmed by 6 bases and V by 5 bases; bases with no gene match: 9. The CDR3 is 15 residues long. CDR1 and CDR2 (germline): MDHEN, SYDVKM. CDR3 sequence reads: CASSPPTGWAGELFF. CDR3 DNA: TGTGCCAGCAGTCCCCCGACAGGGTGGGCCGGGGAGCTGTTTTTT. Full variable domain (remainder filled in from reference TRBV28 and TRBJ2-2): DVKVTQSSRYLVKRTGEKVFLECVQDMDHENMFWYRQDPGLGLRLIYFSYDVKMKEKGDIPEGYSVSREKKERFSLILESASTNQTSMYLCASSPPTGWAGELFFGEGSRLTVL.

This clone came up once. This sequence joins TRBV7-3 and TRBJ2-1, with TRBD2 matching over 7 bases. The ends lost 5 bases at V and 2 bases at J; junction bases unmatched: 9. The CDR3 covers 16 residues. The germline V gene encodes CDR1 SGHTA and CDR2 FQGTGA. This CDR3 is CASSLEPGLPYNEQFF. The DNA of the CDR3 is TGTGCCAGCAGCCTAGAGCCGGGACTACCCTACAATGAGCAGTTCTTC. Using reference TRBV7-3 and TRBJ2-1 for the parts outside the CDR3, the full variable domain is GAGVSQTPSNKVTEKGKYVELRCDPISGHTALYWYRQSLGQGPEFLIYFQGTGAADDSGLPNDRFFAVRPEGSVSTLKIQRTERGDSAVYLCASSLEPGLPYNEQFFGPGTRLTVL.

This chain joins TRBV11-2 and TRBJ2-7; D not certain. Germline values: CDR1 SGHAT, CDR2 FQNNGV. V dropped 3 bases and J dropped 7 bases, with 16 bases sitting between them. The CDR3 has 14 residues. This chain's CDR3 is CASSLASSTVEQYF. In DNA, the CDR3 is TGTGCCAGCAGCTTGGCCTCAAGTACCGTAGAGCAGTACTTC.

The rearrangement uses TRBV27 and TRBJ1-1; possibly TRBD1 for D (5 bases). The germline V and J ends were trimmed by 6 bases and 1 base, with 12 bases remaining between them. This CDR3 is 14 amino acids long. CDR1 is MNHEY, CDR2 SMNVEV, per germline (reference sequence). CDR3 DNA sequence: TGTGCCAGCAGATCAGGGCAGGGGAACACTGAAGCTTTCTTT. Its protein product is CASRSGQGNTEAFF.

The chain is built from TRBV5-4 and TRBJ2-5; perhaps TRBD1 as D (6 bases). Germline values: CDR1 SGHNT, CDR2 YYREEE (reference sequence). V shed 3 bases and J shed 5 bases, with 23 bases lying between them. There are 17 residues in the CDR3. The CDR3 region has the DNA TGTGCCAGCAGCTCCCTTGGCACAGGGCTTCCCCGTGAGACCCAGTACTTC. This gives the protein CASSSLGTGLPRETQYF.

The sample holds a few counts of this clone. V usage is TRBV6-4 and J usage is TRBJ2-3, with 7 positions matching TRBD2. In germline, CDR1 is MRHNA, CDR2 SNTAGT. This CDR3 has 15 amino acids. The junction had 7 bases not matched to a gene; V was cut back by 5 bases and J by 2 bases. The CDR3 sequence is CASSRLAEPTDTQYF. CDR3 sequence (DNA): TGTGCCAGCAGTCGACTAGCCGAACCCACAGATACGCAGTATTTT.

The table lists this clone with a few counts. The CDR3 DNA sequence: TGTGCCAGCATCTACTCCGAGTTCGGAAACACCATATATTTT. Amino acid sequence: CASIYSEFGNTIYF. The chain joins TRBV6-1 to TRBJ1-3, with D uncertain. This CDR3 has 14 residues. V was clipped by 7 bases and J by 4 bases, with 14 bases between them. Germline V gene data show CDR1 as MNHNS and CDR2 as SASEGT.

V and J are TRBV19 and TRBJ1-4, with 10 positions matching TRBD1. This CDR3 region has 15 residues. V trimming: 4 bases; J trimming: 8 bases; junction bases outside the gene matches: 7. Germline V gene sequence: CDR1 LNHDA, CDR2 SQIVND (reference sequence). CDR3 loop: CASSTTGTGVEKLFF. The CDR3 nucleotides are TGTGCCAGTAGTACCACCGGGACAGGGGTCGAAAAACTGTTTTTT.

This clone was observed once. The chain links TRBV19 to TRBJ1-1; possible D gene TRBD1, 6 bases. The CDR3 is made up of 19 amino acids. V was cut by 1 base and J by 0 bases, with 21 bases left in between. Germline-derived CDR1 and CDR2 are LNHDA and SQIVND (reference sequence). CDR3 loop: CASSIGLGLWTAMNTEAFF. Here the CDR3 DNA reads TGTGCCAGTAGTATAGGATTAGGTCTTTGGACAGCCATGAACACTGAAGCTTTCTTT.

CDR3 in DNA: TGCGCCAGCAGCTTGGCGGGACAGGGGATCTACAATGAGCAGTTCTTC. Translation gives CASSLAGQGIYNEQFF. V is TRBV5-1 and J is TRBJ2-1; TRBD1 aligns across 10 bases. Germline V CDR1 and CDR2: SGHRS, YFSETQ. This CDR3 region has 16 residues. V gave up 0 bases and J gave up 3 bases; unmatched junction bases: 3.

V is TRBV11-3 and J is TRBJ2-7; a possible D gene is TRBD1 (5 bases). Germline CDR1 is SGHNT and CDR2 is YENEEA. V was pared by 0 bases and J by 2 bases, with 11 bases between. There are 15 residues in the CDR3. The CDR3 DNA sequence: TGTGCCAGCAGCTTAGAGACAGAAAAACCCTACGAGCAGTACTTC. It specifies CASSLETEKPYEQYF.

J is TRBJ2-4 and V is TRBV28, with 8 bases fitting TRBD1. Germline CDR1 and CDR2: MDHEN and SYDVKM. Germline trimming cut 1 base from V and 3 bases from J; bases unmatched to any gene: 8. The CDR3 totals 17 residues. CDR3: CASSLYDRGAGKNIQYF. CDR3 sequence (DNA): TGTGCCAGCAGTTTATATGACAGGGGCGCGGGCAAAAACATTCAGTACTTC.

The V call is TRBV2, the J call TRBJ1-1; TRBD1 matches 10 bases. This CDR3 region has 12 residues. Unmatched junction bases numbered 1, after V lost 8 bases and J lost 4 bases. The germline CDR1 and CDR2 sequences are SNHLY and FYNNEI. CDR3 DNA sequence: TGTGCCAGCCGGGACAGGGGCACTGAAGCTTTCTTT. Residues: CASRDRGTEAFF.